The 23 T cell receptor beta chains listed next were all sequenced from one sample in a study of cytomegalovirus exposure and HLA in healthy donors. PCR was performed using 60 Vbeta and 13 Jbeta primers. The data were produced by immunoSEQ multiplex PCR, yet TCRdb's version contains in-frame clones alone and is incomplete. The sample consists of 200,000 to 250,000 clones, about 83% of them appearing once. Sample: PBMCs. Every receptor here comes from a human donor in good health.

This clone was counted between two and nine times. This chain joins TRBV28 and TRBJ2-1; TRBD1 matches 7 bases. The CDR3 has 16 amino acids. Germline loops: CDR1 MDHEN, CDR2 SYDVKM. Unmatched junction bases numbered 6, after V lost 4 bases and J lost 0 bases. The CDR3 region is CASSWDSTYSYNEQFF. In DNA form, the CDR3 reads TGTGCCAGCAGTTGGGACAGTACTTACTCCTACAATGAGCAGTTCTTC.

This chain uses TRBV9 with TRBJ2-6, with 11 nucleotides matching TRBD1. Germline V lookup: CDR1 SGDLS, CDR2 YYNGEE. Germline trimming cut 7 bases from V and 0 bases from J; bases unmatched to any gene: 3. The CDR3 contains 16 residues. CDR3 DNA sequence: TGTGCCAGCGGACAGGGGGCCGCCTCTGGGGCCAACGTCCTGACTTTC. Protein sequence: CASGQGAASGANVLTF.

The sample holds one count of this clone. The chain combines TRBV4-1 with TRBJ2-5; TRBD2 might be the D (5 bases). The CDR3 sequence is 16 residues long. Germline V gives CDR1 MGHRA, CDR2 YSYEKL. V gave up 3 bases and J gave up 2 bases, with 16 bases separating them. The CDR3 bases are TGCGCCAGCAGCCATCACCCAACCCGGACTCAAGAGACCCAGTACTTC. It specifies CASSHHPTRTQETQYF.

This chain links TRBV11-3 with TRBJ2-5; 10 bases are a match to TRBD1. V trimming: 2 bases; J trimming: 5 bases; junction bases outside the gene matches: 14. The CDR3 extends over 18 amino acids. Germline values: CDR1 SGHNT, CDR2 YENEEA. CDR3 in amino acids: CASSLSSTGGLAGETQYF. DNA of the CDR3: TGTGCCAGCAGCTTATCATCGACAGGGGGCCTCGCCGGGGAGACCCAGTACTTC.

This rearrangement joins TRBV6-1 to TRBJ2-1, with 8 bases aligning to TRBD1. This CDR3 contains 15 residues. Trimming cost V 5 bases and J 4 bases; bases outside gene matches: 7. Germline V gene sequence: CDR1 MNHNS, CDR2 SASEGT. CDR3 bases: TGTGCCAGCAGTTTGACCGGGACAGGTTACAATGAGCAGTTCTTC. Translating gives CASSLTGTGYNEQFF.

V is TRBV19 and J is TRBJ2-7, with D possibly being TRBD1 (10 bases). Trimming took off 5 bases at V and 4 bases at J, with 33 bases between the two ends. CDR3 length: 20 amino acids. Germline CDR1 LNHDA, CDR2 SQIVND (reference sequence). The CDR3 coding sequence is TGTGCCAGTAGTCGTATTAGGACAGGGGGAGACAGCGGGAGGCCATACGAGCAGTACTTC. Protein product: CASSRIRTGGDSGRPYEQYF. Drawing the rest from reference TRBV19 and TRBJ2-7, the complete variable domain is DGGITQSPKYLFRKEGQNVTLSCEQNLNHDAMYWYRQDPGQGLRLIYYSQIVNDFQKGDIAEGYSVSREKKESFPLTVTSAQKNPTAFYLCASSRIRTGGDSGRPYEQYFGPGTRLTVT.

The count of this clone is one. This chain uses TRBV19 with TRBJ1-4; D might be TRBD1 (6 bases). V lost 0 bases and J lost 0, with 14 bases in between. The CDR3 is 18 amino acids. Per germline, CDR1 LNHDA and CDR2 SQIVND (reference sequence). In DNA, the CDR3 is TGTGCCAGTAGTATAGATGAATGGACAGCTACAACTAATGAAAAACTGTTTTTT. Encoded protein: CASSIDEWTATTNEKLFF.

V gene TRBV30 combines with J gene TRBJ2-3; D possibly corresponds to TRBD2 (5 bases). V dropped 1 base and J dropped 10 bases, with 12 bases sitting between them. The CDR3 loop spans 12 amino acids. Per germline, CDR1 GTSNPN and CDR2 SVGIG (reference sequence). CDR3 DNA sequence: TGTGCCTGGAGTGAGGCGGGCTCGGCGCAGTATTTT. It yields the protein CAWSEAGSAQYF.

The chain links TRBV25-1 to TRBJ2-5, with D tentatively TRBD2 (5 bases). The J call may be in error: the DNA end matches TRBJ2-7 better. The V gene's germline CDR1 is MGHDK and CDR2 SYGVNS. This CDR3 region has 14 residues. CDR3 amino acids: CASRPGVPPYEQYF. The DNA of the CDR3 is TGTGCCAGCAGGCCCGGGGTCCCCCCCTACGAGCAGTACTTC.

This rearrangement joins TRBV5-1 to TRBJ1-2; D perhaps matches TRBD1 (6 bases). This CDR3 is 16 amino acids long. The ends were cut back, 4 bases at V and 2 bases at J, with 18 bases in the middle. CDR1 is SGHRS, CDR2 YFSETQ, per germline. The CDR3 sequence is CASSPITGFLNYGYTF. The CDR3 DNA follows: TGCGCCAGCAGCCCCATTACAGGGTTCCTAAACTATGGCTACACCTTC.

The genes are TRBV2 and TRBJ1-1; 8 bases match TRBD1. CDR3 length: 14 residues. Germline values: CDR1 SNHLY, CDR2 FYNNEI. The junction had 5 bases not matched to a gene; V was cut back by 6 bases and J by 2 bases. CDR3 protein: CASRAGQANTEAFF. CDR3 bases: TGTGCCAGCAGAGCGGGACAGGCCAACACTGAAGCTTTCTTT.

The sample holds one count of this clone. This chain uses TRBV19 with TRBJ1-5; 10 bases match TRBD1. CDR3 length: 16 amino acids. Germline lookup yields CDR1 LNHDA and CDR2 SQIVND (reference sequence). V trimming: 7 bases; J trimming: 2 bases; junction bases outside the gene matches: 8. The DNA for the CDR3 is TGTGCCAGTAACCCCCCGGGGACAGGGGGCAATCAGCCCCAGCATTTT. This encodes CASNPPGTGGNQPQHF.

V and J are TRBV19 and TRBJ2-7, with 7 bases that match TRBD1. The V gene's germline CDR1 is LNHDA and CDR2 SQIVND (reference sequence). Trimming took 6 bases from V and 7 from J; bases not matched to a gene: 12. The CDR3 extends over 14 amino acids. CDR3 in amino acids: CASRLTGSSKEQYF. Written as DNA, the CDR3 is TGTGCCAGTAGGTTGACAGGGAGTAGTAAAGAGCAGTACTTC.

The chain has TRBV7-2 and TRBJ1-2; 8 bases align to TRBD1. The CDR3 loop spans 15 amino acids. V shed 2 bases and J 4 bases; nucleotides not matched to a gene: 6. Germline CDR1 is SGHTA and CDR2 is FQGNSA. The DNA for the CDR3 is TGTGCCAGCAGCTTACAGGGGGCTGTCCCCTATGGCTACACCTTC. Translated: CASSLQGAVPYGYTF. The full variable domain, completed using reference TRBV7-2 and TRBJ1-2, is GAGVSQSPSNKVTEKGKDVELRCDPISGHTALYWYRQSLGQGLEFLIYFQGNSAPDKSGLPSDRFSAERTGGSVSTLTIQRTQQEDSAVYLCASSLQGAVPYGYTFGSGTRLTVV.

This chain uses TRBV5-1 with TRBJ2-5; TRBD1 matches at 7 bases. Germline V gene lookup returns CDR1 SGHRS and CDR2 YFSETQ. The CDR3 is 14 residues long. V lost 5 bases to trimming and J lost 3 bases; unmatched junction nucleotides: 7. The CDR3 DNA sequence: TGCGCCAGCAGTCCGGGACAGTTTAAAGAGACCCAGTACTTC. Translating gives CASSPGQFKETQYF.

The chain combines TRBV5-4 with TRBJ2-2; 8 bases agree with TRBD2. This CDR3 contains 14 residues. Germline CDR1 is SGHNT and CDR2 is YYREEE (reference sequence). The V segment lost 2 bases and the J segment 12 bases; nucleotides outside the gene matches: 9. CDR3 in amino acids: CASSFEREGGKLFF. The CDR3 nucleotides read TGTGCCAGCAGCTTTGAACGGGAGGGGGGAAAGCTGTTTTTT.

This chain connects TRBV7-9 to TRBJ1-1, with D tentatively TRBD1 (6 bases). Germline V gene sequence: CDR1 SEHNR, CDR2 FQNEAQ (reference sequence). Trimming shortened V by 5 bases and J by 3 bases, and 19 bases separated the two germline ends. The CDR3 runs to 16 residues. The CDR3 sequence is CASSPTPSRGYTEAFF. The CDR3 DNA is TGTGCCAGCAGCCCCACCCCCAGCAGGGGATACACTGAAGCTTTCTTT.

This chain links TRBV11-1 with TRBJ2-3, with TRBD2 matching over 12 bases. Germline V CDR1 and CDR2: SGHAT, FQDESV (reference sequence). V gave up 3 bases and J gave up 0 bases; unmatched junction bases: 1. The CDR3 totals 16 residues. The DNA of the CDR3 is TGTGCCAGCAGCTTGACTAGCGGGAGTAGCACAGATACGCAGTATTTT. Its translation is CASSLTSGSSTDTQYF.

J is TRBJ1-4 and V is TRBV7-9; D uncertain. The CDR3 consists of 11 residues. V was trimmed by 5 bases and J by 13 bases, leaving 11 bases between them. Germline CDR1 is SEHNR and CDR2 is FQNEAQ (reference sequence). The CDR3 DNA is TGTGCCAGCAGCCGGTCGGAGATACTGTTTTTT. Protein product: CASSRSEILFF. Full variable domain (rest looked up from reference TRBV7-9 and TRBJ1-4): DTGVSQNPRHKITKRGQNVTFRCDPISEHNRLYWYRQTLGQGPEFLTYFQNEAQLEKSRLLSDRFSAERPKGSFSTLEIQRTEQGDSAMYLCASSRSEILFFGSGTQLSVL.

This chain links TRBV7-2 with TRBJ1-1; D ambiguous. Germline values: CDR1 SGHTA, CDR2 FQGNSA. CDR3 length equals 13 residues. V shed 6 bases and J shed 2 bases, with 10 bases lying between them. CDR3 sequence: CASRDQTNTEAFF. The CDR3 DNA is TGTGCCAGCAGGGATCAGACAAACACTGAAGCTTTCTTT.

J is TRBJ2-1 and V is TRBV2; D perhaps matches TRBD2 (5 bases). Trimming cost V 7 bases and J 10 bases, with 17 bases left between them. CDR1 is SNHLY, CDR2 FYNNEI, per germline. The CDR3 is 13 residues long. The CDR3 loop is CASNLDWTEEQFF. CDR3 DNA sequence: TGTGCCAGCAACCTGGACTGGACTGAGGAGCAGTTCTTC.

The chain employs TRBV7-9 and TRBJ2-7; tentatively, D is TRBD2 (6 bases). The CDR3 length is 14 residues. Germline V gene sequence: CDR1 SEHNR, CDR2 FQNEAQ (reference sequence). The germline V and J ends were trimmed by 6 bases and 6 bases, with 18 bases remaining between them. Here the CDR3 reads CASSLPRDSGEQYF. The CDR3 DNA follows: TGTGCCAGCAGTTTGCCCCGGGATAGCGGCGAGCAGTACTTC.

This clone was detected only a few times. The chain has TRBV2 and TRBJ1-2, with 9 bases matching TRBD1. Unmatched junction bases numbered 11, after V lost 6 bases and J lost 3 bases. In germline, CDR1 is SNHLY, CDR2 FYNNEI. The CDR3 is made up of 16 amino acids. The CDR3, as DNA: TGTGCCAGCAGATCGCCGGGACAGGGAACGGACTATGGCTACACCTTC. Amino acid sequence: CASRSPGQGTDYGYTF.